The 32 T cell receptor beta chains presented below share a single source sample, sequenced in a study of PD-1 blockade in mismatch repair-deficient tumors. Libraries were prepared by immunoSEQ multiplex PCR; TCRdb keeps only in-frame clonotypes and omits some of them. This sample has about 120,000 clones; around 86% occur once, and the top ten carry about 13%. Material: peripheral blood, obtained 44 weeks after starting pembrolizumab. These TCRs come from an adult with mismatch repair-deficient cancer.

This chain links TRBV2 with TRBJ1-1, with TRBD1 matching 9 bases. Germline CDR1 SNHLY, CDR2 FYNNEI. The CDR3 spans 16 residues. V was clipped by 7 bases and J by 1 base; unmatched bases: 10. The DNA of the CDR3 is TGTGCCAGCATCGTTCAGCCGGGACAGGGGAACACTGAAGCTTTCTTT. The encoded protein is CASIVQPGQGNTEAFF.

J is TRBJ2-4 and V is TRBV28, with a weak D call TRBD1 (5 bases). From germline, CDR1 is MDHEN and CDR2 SYDVKM. V lost 5 bases and J lost 0, with 29 bases in between. The CDR3 sequence is 21 residues long. CDR3 loop: CASSPTADRLFGARAKNIQYF. CDR3 bases: TGTGCCAGCAGTCCCACAGCCGATAGGCTCTTTGGGGCTCGAGCCAAAAACATTCAGTACTTC.

V usage is TRBV11-3 and J usage is TRBJ2-7; 8 nucleotides agree with TRBD2. Trimming at V came to 8 bases and at J to 0 bases, leaving 18 bases not matched to a gene. Germline V gene sequence: CDR1 SGHNT, CDR2 YENEEA. This CDR3 spans 18 amino acids. The CDR3 sequence is CASSQDGSGSTFSYEQYF. The CDR3 coding sequence is TGTGCCAGCTCCCAAGACGGAAGCGGGAGTACTTTCTCCTACGAGCAGTACTTC.

The CDR3 here is CASRRGTGADTQYF. The CDR3 DNA reads as TGTGCCAGCAGACGCGGGACAGGCGCAGATACGCAGTATTTT. The chain couples TRBV6-5 to TRBJ2-3, with TRBD1 matching 8 bases. V was pared by 6 bases and J by 4 bases, with 6 bases of the junction left unmatched. In germline, CDR1 is MNHEY, CDR2 SVGAGI. The CDR3 length is 14 residues.

This rearrangement joins TRBV5-1 to TRBJ2-2, with D hard to call. The CDR3 sequence is 15 residues long. CDR1 and CDR2 from the germline V gene are SGHRS and YFSETQ. V lost 0 bases, J lost 4 bases, and 10 bases lay in between. The CDR3 nucleotides are TGCGCCAGCAGCTTGGATTGGTCTGTCACCGGGGAGCTGTTTTTT. It codes for CASSLDWSVTGELFF.

This chain links TRBV28 with TRBJ2-1; 9 bases agree with TRBD1. V lost 6 bases, J lost 6 bases, and 3 bases stayed unmatched. Germline CDR1 reads MDHEN; CDR2 reads SYDVKM. The CDR3 has 13 amino acids. This CDR3 reads CASRGTGRNEQFF. For the CDR3, the DNA is TGTGCCAGCAGAGGGACAGGGCGCAATGAGCAGTTCTTC.

This chain connects TRBV10-3 to TRBJ2-5; no firm D call. Trimming left V 8 bases short and J 5 bases short, with 21 bases between. The CDR3 has 15 residues. From germline, CDR1 is ENHRY and CDR2 SYGVKD. In DNA form, the CDR3 reads TGTGCCATCGCGAGGCTAGATCGGGCCGGGGAGACCCAGTACTTC. This translates into CAIARLDRAGETQYF.

The V and J genes are TRBV6-5 and TRBJ2-1; a weak D match, TRBD2 (5 bases). V lost 6 bases, J lost 5 bases, and 11 bases lay in between. CDR3 size: 13 residues. Germline V lookup: CDR1 MNHEY, CDR2 SVGAGI. The CDR3 region is CASRREWDNEQFF. The DNA of the CDR3 is TGTGCCAGCAGGAGGGAGTGGGACAATGAGCAGTTCTTC.

This chain joins TRBV7-2 and TRBJ2-7, with 13 bases matching TRBD2. This CDR3 is 18 amino acids long. V lost 5 bases and J lost 0; bases outside the gene matches: 10. Germline V CDR1 and CDR2: SGHTA, FQGNSA. This CDR3 reads CASSQLLLAGGYSYEQYF. CDR3 nucleotide sequence: TGTGCCAGCAGCCAATTGCTACTAGCGGGAGGGTACTCCTACGAGCAGTACTTC.

This clone was seen only a few times. The V gene is TRBV7-8, the J gene TRBJ1-2; 7 nucleotides match TRBD1. The V segment lost 5 bases and the J segment 5 bases; nucleotides outside the gene matches: 14. The CDR3 is 16 amino acids. Germline V lookup: CDR1 SGHVS, CDR2 FQNEAQ. The CDR3 DNA sequence: TGTGCCAGCAGCCTTAAGGCCTCAGGGGGGCGATATGGCTACACCTTC. It codes for CASSLKASGGRYGYTF.

The V and J genes are TRBV19 and TRBJ1-2; D is undetermined. Trimming pared 2 bases from V and 3 bases from J, leaving 13 bases between. The CDR3 has 15 amino acids. CDR1 and CDR2 (germline): LNHDA, SQIVND (reference sequence). The CDR3 bases are TGTGCCAGTAGTATAAGCGGTACAGCCGACTATGGCTACACCTTC. Protein sequence: CASSISGTADYGYTF.

This chain connects TRBV5-4 to TRBJ2-5; possible D gene TRBD2, 6 bases. V lost 1 base and J 5 bases, leaving 21 bases between the germline ends. Germline V CDR1 and CDR2: SGHNT, YYREEE (reference sequence). There are 17 residues in the CDR3. As DNA, the CDR3 is TGTGCCAGCAGCTTGCTTGGGCGGGGCGGGATCGGGGAGACCCAGTACTTC. Protein: CASSLLGRGGIGETQYF.

A single count supports this clone. V gene TRBV7-8 combines with J gene TRBJ2-7; possibly TRBD2 for D (5 bases). V gave up 4 bases and J gave up 7 bases, with 29 bases separating them. This CDR3 comprises 18 residues. From germline, CDR1 is SGHVS and CDR2 FQNEAQ. CDR3 sequence: CASSSSEGIEGILREQYF. The CDR3 DNA follows: TGTGCCAGCAGCTCCTCCGAGGGTATAGAGGGAATATTACGAGAGCAGTACTTC.

This rearrangement joins TRBV30 to TRBJ1-1, with D possibly TRBD1 on 6 matching bases. The V end lost 0 bases, the J end lost 4 bases, and 12 bases lay between the germline ends. The CDR3 is 14 amino acids. From germline, CDR1 is GTSNPN and CDR2 SVGIG (reference sequence). CDR3 region: CAWSVGGGGTEAFF. Here the CDR3 DNA reads TGTGCCTGGAGTGTTGGCGGAGGGGGCACTGAAGCTTTCTTT. The variable domain in full, with the rest retrieved from reference TRBV30 and TRBJ1-1, is SQTIHQWPATLVQPVGSPLSLECTVEGTSNPNLYWYRQAAGRGLQLLFYSVGIGQISSEVPQNLSASRPQDRQFILSSKKLLLSDSGFYLCAWSVGGGGTEAFFGQGTRLTVV.

The chain uses TRBV27 and TRBJ2-1; D might be TRBD2 (6 bases). This CDR3 spans 16 amino acids. The germline V gene encodes CDR1 MNHEY and CDR2 SMNVEV (reference sequence). The V and J ends lost 0 bases and 0 bases respectively, with 9 bases between them. This CDR3 reads CASSLSSGSSYNEQFF. The CDR3 bases are TGTGCCAGCAGTTTATCTAGCGGAAGCTCCTACAATGAGCAGTTCTTC.

This clone was seen a few times. Germline is not matched at one junction end, which may reflect a read error. The rearrangement uses TRBV19 and TRBJ2-3, with D hard to call. Germline V CDR1 and CDR2: LNHDA, SQIVND (reference sequence). CDR3 size: 12 residues. This CDR3 is CASSTPPDTQYF. The DNA of the CDR3 is TGTGCCAGCAGTACCCCCCCCGATACGCAGTATTTT. The variable domain in full, completed from reference TRBV19 and TRBJ2-3, reads DGGITQSPKYLFRKEGQNVTLSCEQNLNHDAMYWYRQDPGQGLRLIYYSQIVNDFQKGDIAEGYSVSREKKESFPLTVTSAQKNPTAFYLCASSTPPDTQYFGPGTRLTVL.

The chain recombines TRBV2 with TRBJ2-7, with 8 bases identical to TRBD2. Germline V gene data show CDR1 as SNHLY and CDR2 as FYNNEI. There are 17 residues in the CDR3. V trimming: 1 base; J trimming: 7 bases; junction bases outside the gene matches: 15. The CDR3 loop is CASSEGPSGQAVGEQYF. Here the CDR3 DNA reads TGTGCCAGCAGTGAAGGCCCTAGCGGGCAAGCCGTGGGGGAGCAGTACTTC.

The rearrangement uses TRBV6-5 and TRBJ1-2; D may be TRBD1 (5 bases). Between the trimmed V and J ends, which lost 5 bases and 7 bases, there was a span of 8 bases. This CDR3 has 11 residues. CDR1 and CDR2 from the germline V gene are MNHEY and SVGAGI. The CDR3 sequence: CASSVRGGYTF. DNA for the CDR3: TGTGCCAGCAGTGTTAGGGGTGGCTACACCTTC.

The chain is built from TRBV15 and TRBJ1-5; D is uncertain. V lost 0 bases, J lost 7 bases, and 16 bases lay in between. The CDR3 covers 16 residues. Germline V lookup: CDR1 LNHNV, CDR2 YYDKDF (reference sequence). This CDR3 is CATSRDSTNIEQPQHF. Written as DNA, the CDR3 is TGTGCCACCAGCAGAGATTCGACGAACATCGAACAGCCCCAGCATTTT.

The V call is TRBV7-9, the J call TRBJ1-1, with D perhaps TRBD1 (6 bases). The CDR3 loop spans 15 amino acids. Deletions cut 4 bases from V and 1 base from J, with 13 bases between. Germline lookup yields CDR1 SEHNR and CDR2 FQNEAQ (reference sequence). The CDR3 nucleotides read TGTGCCAGCAGCTCTACAGGGTTCGGGAACACTGAAGCTTTCTTT. Protein sequence: CASSSTGFGNTEAFF.

This CDR3 is CASSENSQVDTQYF. In DNA form, the CDR3 reads TGTGCCAGCAGTGAAAACAGCCAGGTAGATACGCAGTATTTT. The chain employs TRBV2 and TRBJ2-3; D is unresolved. CDR1 SNHLY and CDR2 FYNNEI come from the germline V gene. The CDR3 spans 14 residues. V lost 2 bases and J lost 5, with 11 bases in between.

The chain couples TRBV5-6 to TRBJ1-1; D not certain. Germline CDR1 and CDR2: SGHDT and YYEEEE. This CDR3 contains 11 residues. The ends were cut back, 6 bases at V and 2 bases at J, with 5 bases in the middle. The CDR3 region is CASTDNTEAFF. CDR3 DNA: TGTGCCAGCACCGATAACACTGAAGCTTTCTTT.

The rearrangement joins TRBV4-3 to TRBJ2-1; maybe TRBD2 (5 bases). The germline V gene has CDR1 LGHNA and CDR2 YSLEER. The germline V and J ends were trimmed by 4 bases and 8 bases, with 18 bases remaining between them. This CDR3 comprises 15 residues. Written as DNA, the CDR3 is TGCGCCAGCAGCCGGATCCGGGGTGCCTTGGATGAGCAGTTCTTC. It encodes CASSRIRGALDEQFF.

The chain joins TRBV15 to TRBJ2-3; D not certain. The CDR3 sequence is 12 residues long. Between the trimmed V and J ends, which lost 5 bases and 1 base, there was a span of 4 bases. Germline CDR1 LNHNV, CDR2 YYDKDF (reference sequence). The CDR3 loop reads CATSGRTDTQYF. Written as DNA, the CDR3 is TGTGCCACCAGCGGACGCACAGATACGCAGTATTTT.

This clone was seen a few times. This chain joins TRBV5-1 and TRBJ2-7; D is ambiguous. V lost 5 bases, J lost 4 bases, and 13 bases lay in between. In germline, CDR1 is SGHRS, CDR2 YFSETQ. This CDR3 spans 13 amino acids. For the CDR3, the DNA is TGCGCCAGCAGTGTGGGCTCGGCTTACGAGCAGTACTTC. Translation: CASSVGSAYEQYF.

The rearrangement links TRBV29-1 to TRBJ1-1, with unresolved D. This CDR3 comprises 14 residues. Per germline, CDR1 SQVTM and CDR2 ANQGSEA. The CDR3 sequence is CSVKRTALNTEAFF. The DNA of the CDR3 is TGCAGTGTGAAACGGACGGCATTGAACACTGAAGCTTTCTTT.

This chain joins TRBV7-2 and TRBJ2-5; D may correspond to TRBD1 or TRBD2 (6 bases each). The CDR3 sequence is 16 residues long. V dropped 0 bases and J dropped 4 bases, with 15 bases sitting between them. CDR1 SGHTA and CDR2 FQGNSA come from the germline V gene. This chain's CDR3 is CASSLALREGGETQYF. The CDR3 DNA is TGTGCCAGCAGCTTAGCGCTAAGAGAGGGGGGAGAGACCCAGTACTTC.

This clone has a handful of counts. J is TRBJ1-2 and V is TRBV4-2, with D hard to call. Germline values: CDR1 LGHNA, CDR2 YNFKEQ. V lost 0 bases to trimming and J lost 7 bases, with 18 bases between them. The CDR3 covers 16 residues. As DNA, the CDR3 is TGTGCCAGCAGCCAAGATCCGATGCGACAATTCGGTGGCTACACCTTC. This codes for CASSQDPMRQFGGYTF.

This sequence joins TRBV10-3 and TRBJ2-3; the D is unclear. In germline, CDR1 is ENHRY, CDR2 SYGVKD. The length of the CDR3 is 16 residues. The V and J ends lost 6 bases and 4 bases respectively, with 20 bases between them. This CDR3 is CAISGGEVTGSDTQYF. Written as DNA, the CDR3 is TGTGCCATCAGCGGCGGCGAAGTTACCGGGTCAGATACGCAGTATTTT.

V and J are TRBV30 and TRBJ1-4; 7 bases are a match to TRBD1. This CDR3 is 16 amino acids long. Germline V gives CDR1 GTSNPN, CDR2 SVGIG (reference sequence). V dropped 1 base and J dropped 8; count of bases not matched to a gene: 13. In nucleotides, the CDR3 is TGTGCCTGGAGTGGTGGGGGTATAGGGGGCCGGGAAAAACTGTTTTTT. This encodes CAWSGGGIGGREKLFF.

The chain carries TRBV11-3 and TRBJ2-5; unclear D gene. V was trimmed by 1 base and J by 7 bases, leaving 22 bases between them. This CDR3 has 17 residues. In germline, CDR1 is SGHNT, CDR2 YENEEA. CDR3 region: CASSLVNEEPFLGTQYF. For the CDR3, the DNA is TGTGCCAGCAGCTTAGTAAACGAGGAGCCCTTCTTAGGGACCCAGTACTTC. The full variable domain, its missing parts supplied by reference TRBV11-3 and TRBJ2-5, is EAGVVQSPRYKIIEKKQPVAFWCNPISGHNTLYWYLQNLGQGPELLIRYENEEAVDDSQLPKDRFSAERLKGVDSTLKIQPAELGDSAVYLCASSLVNEEPFLGTQYFGPGTRLLVL.

The chain links TRBV5-6 to TRBJ2-7; D ambiguous. The V end lost 0 bases, the J end lost 3 bases, and 4 bases lay between the germline ends. This CDR3 is built from 12 residues. Germline V lookup: CDR1 SGHDT, CDR2 YYEEEE. For the CDR3, the DNA is TGTGCCAGCAGCTTGGGGGACTACGAGCAGTACTTC. Translating it yields CASSLGDYEQYF.